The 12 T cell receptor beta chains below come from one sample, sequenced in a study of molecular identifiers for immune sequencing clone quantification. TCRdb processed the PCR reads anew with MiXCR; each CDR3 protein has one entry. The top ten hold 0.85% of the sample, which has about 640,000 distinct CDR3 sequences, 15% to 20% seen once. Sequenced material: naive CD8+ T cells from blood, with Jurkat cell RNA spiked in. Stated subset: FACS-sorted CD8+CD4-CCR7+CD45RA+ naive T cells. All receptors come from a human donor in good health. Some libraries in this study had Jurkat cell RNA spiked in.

CDR3 region: CSVTRLARTYEQYF. DNA of the CDR3: TGCAGCGTTACAAGACTAGCGCGAACCTACGAGCAGTACTTC. The genes are TRBV29-1 and TRBJ2-7; 8 bases agree with TRBD2. Germline CDR1 SQVTM, CDR2 ANQGSEA. Trimming at V came to 5 bases and at J to 2 bases, leaving 8 bases not matched to a gene. This CDR3 is built from 14 residues.

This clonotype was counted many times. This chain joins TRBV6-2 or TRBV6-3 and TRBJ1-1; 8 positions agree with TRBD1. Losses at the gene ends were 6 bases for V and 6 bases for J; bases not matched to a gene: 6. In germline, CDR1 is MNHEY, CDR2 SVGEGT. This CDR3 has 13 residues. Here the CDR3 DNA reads TGTGCCAGCAGCACCGGGACAGGCTCTGAAGCTTTCTTT. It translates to CASSTGTGSEAFF.

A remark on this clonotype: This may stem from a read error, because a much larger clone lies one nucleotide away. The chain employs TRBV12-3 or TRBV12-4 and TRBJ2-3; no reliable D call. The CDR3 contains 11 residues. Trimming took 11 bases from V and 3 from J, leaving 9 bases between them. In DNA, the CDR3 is TGTGCCGGCATCAAGACAGATACGCAGTATTTT. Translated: CAGIKTDTQYF.

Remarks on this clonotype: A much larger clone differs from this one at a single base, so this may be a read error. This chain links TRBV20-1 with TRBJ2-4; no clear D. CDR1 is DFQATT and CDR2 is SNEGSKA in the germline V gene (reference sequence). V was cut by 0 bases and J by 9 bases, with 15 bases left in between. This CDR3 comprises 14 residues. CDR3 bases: TGCAGTGCTAGAGATCTCCTAACGGTCGGCATTCAGTACTTC. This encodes CSARDLLTVGIQYF.

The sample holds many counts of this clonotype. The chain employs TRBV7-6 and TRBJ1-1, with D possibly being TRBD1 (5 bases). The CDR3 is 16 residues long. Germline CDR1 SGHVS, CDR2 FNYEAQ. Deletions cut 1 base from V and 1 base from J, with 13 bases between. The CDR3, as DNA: TGTGCCAGCAGCTTAGACGTTGTCACAGGGAACACTGAAGCTTTCTTT. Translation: CASSLDVVTGNTEAFF.

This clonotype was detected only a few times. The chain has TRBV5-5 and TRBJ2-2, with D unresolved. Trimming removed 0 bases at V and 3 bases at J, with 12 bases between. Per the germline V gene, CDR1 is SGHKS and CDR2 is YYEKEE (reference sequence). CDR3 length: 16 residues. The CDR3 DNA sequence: TGTGCCAGCAGCTTGGCTGTCCCAGGAGACACCGGGGAGCTGTTTTTT. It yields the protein CASSLAVPGDTGELFF. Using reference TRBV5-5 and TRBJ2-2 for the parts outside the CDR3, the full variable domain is DAGVTQSPTHLIKTRGQQVTLRCSPISGHKSVSWYQQVLGQGPQFIFQYYEKEERGRGNFPDRFSARQFPNYSSELNVNALLLGDSALYLCASSLAVPGDTGELFFGEGSRLTVL.

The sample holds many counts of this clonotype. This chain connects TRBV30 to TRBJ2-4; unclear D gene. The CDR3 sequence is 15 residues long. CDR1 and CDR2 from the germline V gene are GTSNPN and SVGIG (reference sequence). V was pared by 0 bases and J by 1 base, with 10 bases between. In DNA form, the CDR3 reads TGTGCCTGGAGTGTACTTTCCCTGGCCAAAAACATTCAGTACTTC. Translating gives CAWSVLSLAKNIQYF.

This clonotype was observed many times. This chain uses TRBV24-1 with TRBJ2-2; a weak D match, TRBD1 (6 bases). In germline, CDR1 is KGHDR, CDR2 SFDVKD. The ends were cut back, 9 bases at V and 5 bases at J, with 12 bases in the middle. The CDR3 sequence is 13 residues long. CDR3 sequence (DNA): TGTGCCACCGGGACAAAATTTACCGGGGAGCTGTTTTTT. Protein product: CATGTKFTGELFF.

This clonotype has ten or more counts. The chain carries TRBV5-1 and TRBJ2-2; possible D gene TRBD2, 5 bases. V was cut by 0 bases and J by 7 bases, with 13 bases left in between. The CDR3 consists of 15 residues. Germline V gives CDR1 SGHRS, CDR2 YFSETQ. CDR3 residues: CASSLDARDGGELFF. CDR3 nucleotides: TGCGCCAGCAGCTTGGACGCGAGGGATGGCGGGGAGCTGTTTTTT.

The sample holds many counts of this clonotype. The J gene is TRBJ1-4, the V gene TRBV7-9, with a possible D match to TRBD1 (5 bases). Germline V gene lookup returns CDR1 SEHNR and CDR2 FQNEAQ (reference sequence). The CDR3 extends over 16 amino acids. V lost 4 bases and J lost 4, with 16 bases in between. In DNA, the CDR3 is TGTGCCAGCAGCTCAACCTCTGCGGGGGATAATGAAAAACTGTTTTTT. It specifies CASSSTSAGDNEKLFF.

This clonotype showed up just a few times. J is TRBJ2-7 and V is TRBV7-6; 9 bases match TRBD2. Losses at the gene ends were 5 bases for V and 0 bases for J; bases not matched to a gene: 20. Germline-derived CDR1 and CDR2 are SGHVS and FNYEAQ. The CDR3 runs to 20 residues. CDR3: CASSPINPPERGAHSYEQYF. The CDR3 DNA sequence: TGTGCCAGCAGCCCGATAAACCCACCTGAGCGGGGGGCCCACTCCTACGAGCAGTACTTC.

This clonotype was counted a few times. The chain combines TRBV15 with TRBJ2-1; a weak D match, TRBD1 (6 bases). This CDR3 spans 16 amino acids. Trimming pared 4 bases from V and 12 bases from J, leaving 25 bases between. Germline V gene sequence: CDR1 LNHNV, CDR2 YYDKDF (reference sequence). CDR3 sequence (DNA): TGTGCCACCAGCATTAAAACAGGGTTTTCGTCGGTGGGGCAGTTCTTC. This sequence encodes CATSIKTGFSSVGQFF. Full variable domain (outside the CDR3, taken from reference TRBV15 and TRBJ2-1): DAMVIQNPRYQVTQFGKPVTLSCSQTLNHNVMYWYQQKSSQAPKLLFHYYDKDFNNEADTPDNFQSRRPNTSFCFLDIRSPGLGDTAMYLCATSIKTGFSSVGQFFGPGTRLTVL.